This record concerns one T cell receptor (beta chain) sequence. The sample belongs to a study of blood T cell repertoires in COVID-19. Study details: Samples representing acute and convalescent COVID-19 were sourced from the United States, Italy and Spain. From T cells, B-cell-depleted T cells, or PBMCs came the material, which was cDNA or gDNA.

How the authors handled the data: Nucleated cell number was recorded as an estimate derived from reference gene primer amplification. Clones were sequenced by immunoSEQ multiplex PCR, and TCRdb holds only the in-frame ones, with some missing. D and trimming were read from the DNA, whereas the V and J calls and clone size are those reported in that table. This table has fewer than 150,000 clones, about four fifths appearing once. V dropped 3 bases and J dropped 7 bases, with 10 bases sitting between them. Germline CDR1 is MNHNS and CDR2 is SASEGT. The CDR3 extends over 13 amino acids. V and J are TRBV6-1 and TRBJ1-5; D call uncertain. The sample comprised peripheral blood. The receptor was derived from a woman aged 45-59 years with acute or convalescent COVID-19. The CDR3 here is CASSDLRSQPQHF. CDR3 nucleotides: TGTGCCAGCAGTGATTTACGTAGCCAGCCCCAGCATTTT.